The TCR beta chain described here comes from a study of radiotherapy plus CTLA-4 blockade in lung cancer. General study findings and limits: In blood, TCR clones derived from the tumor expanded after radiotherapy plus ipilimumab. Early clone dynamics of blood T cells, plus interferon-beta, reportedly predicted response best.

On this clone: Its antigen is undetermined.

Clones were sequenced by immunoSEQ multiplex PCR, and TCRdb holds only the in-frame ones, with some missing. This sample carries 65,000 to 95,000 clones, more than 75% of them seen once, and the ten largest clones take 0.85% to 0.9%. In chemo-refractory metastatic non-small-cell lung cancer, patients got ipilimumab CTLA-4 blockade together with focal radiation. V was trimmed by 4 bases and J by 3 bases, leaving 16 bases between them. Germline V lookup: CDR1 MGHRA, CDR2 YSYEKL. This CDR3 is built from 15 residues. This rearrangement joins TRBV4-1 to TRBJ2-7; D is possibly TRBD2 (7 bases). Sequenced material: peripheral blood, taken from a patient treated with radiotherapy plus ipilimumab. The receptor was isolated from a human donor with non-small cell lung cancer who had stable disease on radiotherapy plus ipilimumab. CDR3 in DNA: TGCGCCAGCAGCCCGTCGGGGGGCCGGATCTACGAGCAGTACTTC. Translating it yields CASSPSGGRIYEQYF.